This T cell receptor beta chain was sequenced for a study of T cells in Graves' hyperthyroidism and ophthalmopathy. Regarding the study as a whole: By a 13 V-J model, ophthalmopathy was set apart from stable hyperthyroidism. Within blood appeared most thyroid clonotypes that had expanded above 0.001.

In this sample, this clonotype turned up many times. Its target is not known. Amplified TCR beta CDR3 regions came from RNA transcripts. HTBI primers were the set used in a first-round RT-PCR of the TCR CDR3. TCRdb passed the multiplex PCR reads through MiXCR, listing each CDR3 protein once. The repertoire holds under 350,000 distinct CDR3 sequences, with approximately 15% as singletons. The CDR3 runs 13 residues. Germline CDR1 and CDR2: KGHDR and SFDVKD. V lost 4 bases and J 4 bases, leaving 9 bases between the germline ends. Criteria for exclusion of patients were uncontrolled infection, other autoimmune disease, pregnancy or lactation. Diagnosis rested on symptoms, serum thyroxine and TRAb, thyroid ultrasound, and orbital computed tomography.

Sequenced: blood. The chain couples TRBV24-1 to TRBJ2-5, with D perhaps matching TRBD1 or TRBD2 (5 bases each). The source is a woman aged 55-75 years with Graves' ophthalmopathy. The CDR3 coding sequence is TGTGCCACCAGTGAACCAGGGAGAGAGACCCAGTACTTC. Its translation: CATSEPGRETQYF.